This T cell receptor (beta chain) came from a study of blood T cell repertoires in COVID-19. Across the whole study: Researchers got acute and convalescent COVID-19 samples from the United States, Italy and Spain. In each case, the material was cDNA or gDNA derived from T cells, B-cell-depleted T cells, or PBMCs.

Deletions cut 0 bases from V and 5 bases from J, with 7 bases between. The CDR3 is 12 residues long. CDR1 and CDR2 from the germline V gene are GTSNPN and SVGIG (reference sequence). Original analysis: Amplifying reference gene primers gave estimates of nucleated cell counts. Generated by immunoSEQ multiplex PCR, the TCRdb table keeps only in-frame clones and is missing some. V, J and clone size reflect that table, while D and trimming were determined from the DNA. The table shows roughly 110,000 clones, with about nine tenths occurring only once. The sample consisted of peripheral blood. The sequence came from a man aged 50 to 59 with active or convalescent COVID-19. The chain recombines TRBV30 with TRBJ1-2, with unresolved D. The chain's CDR3 is CAWSVRAYGYTF. DNA for the CDR3: TGTGCCTGGAGTGTACGCGCATATGGCTACACCTTC.